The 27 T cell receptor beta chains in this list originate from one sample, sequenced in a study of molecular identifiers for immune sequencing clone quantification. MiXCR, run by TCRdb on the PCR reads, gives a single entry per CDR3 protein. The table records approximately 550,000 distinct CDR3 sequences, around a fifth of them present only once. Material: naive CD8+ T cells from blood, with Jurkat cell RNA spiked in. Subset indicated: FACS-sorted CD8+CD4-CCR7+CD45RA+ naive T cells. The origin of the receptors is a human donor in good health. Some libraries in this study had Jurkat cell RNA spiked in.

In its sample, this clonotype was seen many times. The CDR3 nucleotides are TGTGCCAGCAGTGATGTCCAGCAGTACTTC. It codes for CASSDVQQYF. The gene calls are TRBV2 and TRBJ2-7; D remains unclear. CDR1 and CDR2 (germline): SNHLY, FYNNEI. Trimming left V 3 bases short and J 8 bases short, with 5 bases between. There are 10 residues in the CDR3.

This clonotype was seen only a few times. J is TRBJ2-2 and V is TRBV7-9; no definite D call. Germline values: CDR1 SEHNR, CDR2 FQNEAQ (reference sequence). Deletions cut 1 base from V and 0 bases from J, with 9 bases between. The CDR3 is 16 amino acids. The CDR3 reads CASSLVQRTNTGELFF. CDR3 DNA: TGTGCCAGCAGCTTAGTCCAGAGAACGAACACCGGGGAGCTGTTTTTT.

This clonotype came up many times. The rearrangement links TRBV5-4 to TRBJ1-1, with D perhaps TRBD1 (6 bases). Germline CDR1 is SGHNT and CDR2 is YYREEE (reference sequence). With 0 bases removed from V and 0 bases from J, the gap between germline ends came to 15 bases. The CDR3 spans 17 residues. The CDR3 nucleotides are TGTGCCAGCAGCTTGGATGGACAGCAAAACATGAACACTGAAGCTTTCTTT. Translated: CASSLDGQQNMNTEAFF. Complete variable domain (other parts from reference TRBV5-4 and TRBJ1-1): ETGVTQSPTHLIKTRGQQVTLRCSSQSGHNTVSWYQQALGQGPQFIFQYYREEENGRGNFPPRFSGLQFPNYSSELNVNALELDDSALYLCASSLDGQQNMNTEAFFGQGTRLTVV.

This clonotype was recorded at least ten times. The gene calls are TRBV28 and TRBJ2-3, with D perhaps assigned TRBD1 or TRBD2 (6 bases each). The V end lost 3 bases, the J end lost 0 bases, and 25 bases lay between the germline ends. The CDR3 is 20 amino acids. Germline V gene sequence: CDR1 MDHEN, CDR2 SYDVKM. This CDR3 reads CASSFRLQLGGGGSTDTQYF. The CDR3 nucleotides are TGTGCCAGCAGTTTCCGCCTCCAACTGGGGGGCGGCGGGAGCACAGATACGCAGTATTTT.

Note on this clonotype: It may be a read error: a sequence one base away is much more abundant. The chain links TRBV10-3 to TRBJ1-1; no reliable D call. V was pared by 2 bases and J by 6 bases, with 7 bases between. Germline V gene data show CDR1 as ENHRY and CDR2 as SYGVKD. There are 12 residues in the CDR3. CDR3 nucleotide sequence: TGTGCCATCAGTGAGGGTCCCGCTGAAGCTTTCTTT. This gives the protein CAISEGPAEAFF.

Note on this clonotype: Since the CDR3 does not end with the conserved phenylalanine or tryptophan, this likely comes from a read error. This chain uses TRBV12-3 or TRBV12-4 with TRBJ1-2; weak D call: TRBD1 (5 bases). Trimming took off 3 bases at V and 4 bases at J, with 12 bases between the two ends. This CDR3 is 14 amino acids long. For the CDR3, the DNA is TGTGCCAGCAGTTTCTTTCGAGACAGCTATGGCTACACCTCC. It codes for CASSFFRDSYGYTS.

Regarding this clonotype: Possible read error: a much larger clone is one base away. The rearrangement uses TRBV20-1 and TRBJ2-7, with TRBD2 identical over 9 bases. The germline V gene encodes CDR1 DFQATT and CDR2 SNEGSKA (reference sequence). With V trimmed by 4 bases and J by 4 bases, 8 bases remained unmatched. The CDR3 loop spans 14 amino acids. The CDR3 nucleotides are TGCAGTGCTACCCCCGGGCGGGAGGGGTACGAGCAGTACTTC. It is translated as CSATPGREGYEQYF.

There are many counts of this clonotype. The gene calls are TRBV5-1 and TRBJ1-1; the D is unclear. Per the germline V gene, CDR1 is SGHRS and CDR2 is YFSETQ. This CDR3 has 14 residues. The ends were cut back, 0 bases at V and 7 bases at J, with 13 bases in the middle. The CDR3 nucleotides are TGCGCCAGCAGCTTGGAGTACCCATACAGTGAAGCTTTCTTT. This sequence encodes CASSLEYPYSEAFF.

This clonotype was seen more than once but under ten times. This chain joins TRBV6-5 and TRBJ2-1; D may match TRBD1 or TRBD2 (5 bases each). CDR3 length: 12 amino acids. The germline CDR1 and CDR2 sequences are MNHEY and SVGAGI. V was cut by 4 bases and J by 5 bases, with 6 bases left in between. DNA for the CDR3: TGTGCCAGCAGTTCGGGGCACAATGAGCAGTTCTTC. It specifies CASSSGHNEQFF.

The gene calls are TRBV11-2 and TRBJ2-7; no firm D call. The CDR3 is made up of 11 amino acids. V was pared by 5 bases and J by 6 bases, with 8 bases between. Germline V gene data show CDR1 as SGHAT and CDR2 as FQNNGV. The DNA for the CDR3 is TGTGCCAGCAGCGCGCTCTCCGAGCAGTACTTC. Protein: CASSALSEQYF.

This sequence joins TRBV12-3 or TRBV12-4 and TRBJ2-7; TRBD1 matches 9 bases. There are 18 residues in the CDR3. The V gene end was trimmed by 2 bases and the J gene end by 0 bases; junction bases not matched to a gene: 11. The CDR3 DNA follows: TGTGCCAGCAGTTTACGTGACAGGGGGAATTGGCGCTCCTACGAGCAGTACTTC. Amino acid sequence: CASSLRDRGNWRSYEQYF.

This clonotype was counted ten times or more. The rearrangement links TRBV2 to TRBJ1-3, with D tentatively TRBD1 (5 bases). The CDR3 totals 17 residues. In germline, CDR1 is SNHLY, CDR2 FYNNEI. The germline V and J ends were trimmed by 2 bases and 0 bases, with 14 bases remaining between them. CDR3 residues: CASSEFEGPNSGNTIYF. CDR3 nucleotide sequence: TGTGCCAGCAGTGAATTTGAGGGGCCGAACTCTGGAAACACCATATATTTT.

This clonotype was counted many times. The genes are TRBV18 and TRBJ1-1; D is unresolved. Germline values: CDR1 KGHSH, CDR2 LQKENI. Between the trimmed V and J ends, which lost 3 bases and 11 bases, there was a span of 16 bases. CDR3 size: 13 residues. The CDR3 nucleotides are TGTGCCAGCTCACCCGACGCCCTAGGTTGGGCTTTCTTT. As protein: CASSPDALGWAFF. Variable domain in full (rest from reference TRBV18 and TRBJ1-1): NAGVMQNPRHLVRRRGQEARLRCSPMKGHSHVYWYRQLPEEGLKFMVYLQKENIIDESGMPKERFSAEFPKEGPSILRIQQVVRGDSAAYFCASSPDALGWAFFGQGTRLTVV.

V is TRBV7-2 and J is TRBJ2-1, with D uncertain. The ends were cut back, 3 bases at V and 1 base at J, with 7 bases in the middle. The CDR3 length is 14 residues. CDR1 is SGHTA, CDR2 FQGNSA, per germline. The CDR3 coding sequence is TGTGCCAGCAGCTTTTTGCTATCCTACAATGAGCAGTTCTTC. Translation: CASSFLLSYNEQFF.

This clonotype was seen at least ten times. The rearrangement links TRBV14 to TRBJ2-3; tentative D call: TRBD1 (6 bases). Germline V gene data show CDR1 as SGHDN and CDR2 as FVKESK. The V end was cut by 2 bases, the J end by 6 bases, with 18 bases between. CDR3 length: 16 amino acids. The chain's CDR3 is CASSQIYREPPDTQYF. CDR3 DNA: TGTGCCAGCAGCCAAATCTACAGGGAGCCTCCGGATACGCAGTATTTT.

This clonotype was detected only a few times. This CDR3 is CASSSTSYEQYF. The CDR3, as DNA: TGTGCCAGCAGTTCCACCTCCTACGAGCAGTACTTC. The V and J genes are TRBV6-2 or TRBV6-3 and TRBJ2-7; the D is unclear. Deletions cut 4 bases from V and 0 bases from J, with 4 bases between. The CDR3 is made up of 12 amino acids. CDR1 and CDR2 from the germline V gene are MNHEY and SVGEGT.

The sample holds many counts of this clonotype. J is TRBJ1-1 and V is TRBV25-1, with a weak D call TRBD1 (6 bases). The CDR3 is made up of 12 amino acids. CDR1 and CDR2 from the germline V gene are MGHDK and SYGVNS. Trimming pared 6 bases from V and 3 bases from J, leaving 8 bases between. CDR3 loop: CASSQGYTEAFF. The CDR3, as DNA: TGTGCCAGCAGCCAGGGGTACACTGAAGCTTTCTTT.

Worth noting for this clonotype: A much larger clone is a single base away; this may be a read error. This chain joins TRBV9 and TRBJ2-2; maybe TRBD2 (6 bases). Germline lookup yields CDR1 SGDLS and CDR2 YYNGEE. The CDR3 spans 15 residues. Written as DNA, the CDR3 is TGTGCCGGCAGCGTAGGCGGCGGGACCACCGGGGAGCTGTTTTTT. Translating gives CAGSVGGGTTGELFF.

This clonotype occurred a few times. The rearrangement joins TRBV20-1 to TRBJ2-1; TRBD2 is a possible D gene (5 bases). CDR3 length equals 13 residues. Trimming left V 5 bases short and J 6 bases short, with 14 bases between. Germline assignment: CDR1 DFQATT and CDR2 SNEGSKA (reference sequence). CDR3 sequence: CSAPTLALNEQFF. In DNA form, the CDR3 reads TGCAGTGCTCCCACCCTAGCTCTCAATGAGCAGTTCTTC.

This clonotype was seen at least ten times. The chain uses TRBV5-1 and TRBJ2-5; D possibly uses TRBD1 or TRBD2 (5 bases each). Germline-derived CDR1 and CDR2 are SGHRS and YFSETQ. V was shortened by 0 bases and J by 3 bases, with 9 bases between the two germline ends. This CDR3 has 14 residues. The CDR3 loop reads CASSLGGMEETQYF. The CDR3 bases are TGCGCCAGCAGCTTGGGGGGGATGGAAGAGACCCAGTACTTC.

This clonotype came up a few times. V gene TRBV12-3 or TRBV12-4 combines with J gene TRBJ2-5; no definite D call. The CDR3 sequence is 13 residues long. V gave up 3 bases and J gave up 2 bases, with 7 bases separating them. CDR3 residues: CASSFGRQETQYF. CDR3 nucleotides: TGTGCCAGCAGTTTTGGGCGGCAAGAGACCCAGTACTTC.

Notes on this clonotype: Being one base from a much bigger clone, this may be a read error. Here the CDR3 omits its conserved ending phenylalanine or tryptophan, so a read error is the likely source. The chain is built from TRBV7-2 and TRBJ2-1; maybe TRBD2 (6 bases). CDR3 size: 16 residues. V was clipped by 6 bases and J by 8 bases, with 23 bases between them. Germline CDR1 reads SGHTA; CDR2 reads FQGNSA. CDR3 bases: TGTGCCAGCAGGATGAGTGGTACTAGCCGGGTGCATGAGCAGTTCTCC. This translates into CASRMSGTSRVHEQFS.

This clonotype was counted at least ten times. The CDR3 bases are TGTGCCAGCAGTTCCCCTAGGGGGGTGGACACAGATACGCAGTATTTT. Its translation is CASSSPRGVDTDTQYF. The chain uses TRBV12-3 or TRBV12-4 and TRBJ2-3, with D perhaps TRBD1 or TRBD2 (6 bases each). The CDR3 runs to 16 residues. V dropped 4 bases and J dropped 2 bases, with 16 bases sitting between them.

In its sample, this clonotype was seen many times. The CDR3 nucleotides are TGTGCCTGGAGTGTACGGACAGGGGACGAGCAGTACTTC. The encoded protein is CAWSVRTGDEQYF. The chain joins TRBV30 to TRBJ2-7; 9 nucleotides agree with TRBD1. V shed 0 bases and J 5 bases; nucleotides not matched to a gene: 2. Germline loops: CDR1 GTSNPN, CDR2 SVGIG (reference sequence). CDR3 length: 13 residues.

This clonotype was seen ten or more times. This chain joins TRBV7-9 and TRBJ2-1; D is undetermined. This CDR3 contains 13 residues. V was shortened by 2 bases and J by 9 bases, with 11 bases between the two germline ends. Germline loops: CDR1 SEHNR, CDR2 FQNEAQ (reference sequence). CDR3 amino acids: CASSLPSRGEQFF. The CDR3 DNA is TGTGCCAGCAGCTTACCTTCTCGAGGTGAGCAGTTCTTC.

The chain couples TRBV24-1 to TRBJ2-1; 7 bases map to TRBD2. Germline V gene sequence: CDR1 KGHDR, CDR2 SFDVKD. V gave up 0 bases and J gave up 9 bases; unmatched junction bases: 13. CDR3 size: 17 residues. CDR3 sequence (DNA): TGTGCCACCAGTGATTTGCCTAGCGGAGGGACGGGATTTGAGCAGTTCTTC. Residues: CATSDLPSGGTGFEQFF.

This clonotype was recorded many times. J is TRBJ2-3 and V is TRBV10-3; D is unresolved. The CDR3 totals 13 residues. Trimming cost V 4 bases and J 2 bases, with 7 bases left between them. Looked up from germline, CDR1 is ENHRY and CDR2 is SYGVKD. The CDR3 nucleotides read TGTGCCATCAGTGCGCCCCTCACAGATACGCAGTATTTT. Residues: CAISAPLTDTQYF.